This TCR beta chain is drawn from a study of blood T cell repertoires in COVID-19. Overall study context: From the United States, Italy and Spain came samples of acute and convalescent COVID-19. Nucleic acid was either cDNA or gDNA, and it came from T cells, B-cell-depleted T cells, or PBMCs.

Per the original methods: Amplifying reference gene primers gave estimates of nucleated cell counts. Method: immunoSEQ multiplex PCR; TCRdb's copy keeps in-frame clones and lacks some. From that table come the V and J calls and clone size; the DNA was used to work out D and trimming. The table includes more than 85,000 clones, roughly 80% detected once. Germline-derived CDR1 and CDR2 are SGHRS and YFSETQ. Deletions cut 5 bases from V and 7 bases from J, with 19 bases between. This CDR3 spans 15 amino acids. Sequenced sample: peripheral blood. The sequence derives from a human donor in a cohort sampled during active or convalescent COVID-19. The rearrangement joins TRBV5-1 to TRBJ2-1; D remains ambiguous. The CDR3 nucleotides are TGCGCCAGCAGTCGTTGGTTGCACCAAGAGAATGAGCAGTTCTTC. The encoded protein is CASSRWLHQENEQFF. Full variable domain (missing parts from reference TRBV5-1 and TRBJ2-1): KAGVTQTPRYLIKTRGQQVTLSCSPISGHRSVSWYQQTPGQGLQFLFEYFSETQRNKGNFPGRFSGRQFSNSRSEMNVSTLELGDSALYLCASSRWLHQENEQFFGPGTRLTVL.